Each of the 27 T cell receptor beta chains below was sequenced from the same sample in a study of control samples from healthy donors and cancer patients. Sequencing was performed with immunoSEQ multiplex PCR; in TCRdb, only in-frame clones are kept and a portion is missing. This repertoire shows about 160,000 clones, around nine tenths found once; its top ten account for 12%. The sequencing sample was made of blood. The receptors stem from a man aged 25-45 years in good health.

This sequence joins TRBV5-5 and TRBJ1-1; no firm D call. V was cut by 4 bases and J by 10 bases, with 11 bases left in between. This CDR3 is 11 amino acids long. CDR1 is SGHKS, CDR2 YYEKEE, per germline (reference sequence). The CDR3 here is CASSPPGRAFF. In DNA, the CDR3 is TGTGCCAGCAGCCCCCCCGGGAGAGCTTTCTTT.

This clone was found once. The chain recombines TRBV7-9 with TRBJ2-7; no clear D. V lost 3 bases to trimming and J lost 5 bases, with 14 bases between them. The germline gives CDR1 SEHNR, CDR2 FQNEAQ (reference sequence). This CDR3 spans 14 amino acids. Written as DNA, the CDR3 is TGTGCCAGCAGCTTCCGGGCCGGCGCCGACGAGCAGTACTTC. Amino acid sequence: CASSFRAGADEQYF. Together with reference TRBV7-9 and TRBJ2-7, the CDR3 gives the full variable domain: DTGVSQNPRHKITKRGQNVTFRCDPISEHNRLYWYRQTLGQGPEFLTYFQNEAQLEKSRLLSDRFSAERPKGSFSTLEIQRTEQGDSAMYLCASSFRAGADEQYFGPGTRLTVT.

CDR3 DNA sequence: TGTGCCAGTACCCCGGACATAAGAAATGAAAAACTGTTTTTT. This translates into CASTPDIRNEKLFF. The chain is built from TRBV19 and TRBJ1-4; tentatively, D is TRBD1 (5 bases). Looked up from germline, CDR1 is LNHDA and CDR2 is SQIVND (reference sequence). The CDR3 length is 14 residues. The V and J ends lost 7 bases and 5 bases respectively, with 14 bases between them. Using reference TRBV19 and TRBJ1-4 for the parts outside the CDR3, the full variable domain is DGGITQSPKYLFRKEGQNVTLSCEQNLNHDAMYWYRQDPGQGLRLIYYSQIVNDFQKGDIAEGYSVSREKKESFPLTVTSAQKNPTAFYLCASTPDIRNEKLFFGSGTQLSVL.

The rearrangement joins TRBV7-8 to TRBJ1-5; 8 bases agree with TRBD1. CDR3 size: 14 residues. V was pared by 5 bases and J by 3 bases, with 3 bases of the junction left unmatched. The germline V gene encodes CDR1 SGHVS and CDR2 FQNEAQ. CDR3 in DNA: TGTGCCAGCAGCCGACAGGGGAACAATCAGCCCCAGCATTTT. Protein: CASSRQGNNQPQHF.

CDR3 residues: CASSRLGLAVNNEQFF. The CDR3 DNA is TGTGCCAGCAGCCGCTTGGGACTAGCGGTAAACAATGAGCAGTTCTTC. This rearrangement joins TRBV3-1 (or the pseudogene TRBV3-2) to TRBJ2-1; the match to TRBD2 covers 11 bases. The junction had 7 bases not matched to a gene; V was cut back by 4 bases and J by 5 bases. This CDR3 has 16 residues. Germline CDR1 is LGHDT and CDR2 is YNNKEL (reference sequence).

This clone came up a few times. The J gene is TRBJ2-3, the V gene TRBV19; D unresolved. Per the germline V gene, CDR1 is LNHDA and CDR2 is SQIVND (reference sequence). Trimming took 4 bases from V and 5 from J, leaving 10 bases between them. CDR3 length equals 13 residues. The CDR3 nucleotides read TGTGCCAGTAGTAAAGGGTTTAAAGATACGCAGTATTTT. Its protein product is CASSKGFKDTQYF.

The chain carries TRBV7-2 and TRBJ1-2; D ambiguous. Germline CDR1 and CDR2: SGHTA and FQGNSA. The CDR3 is 12 residues long. V dropped 3 bases and J dropped 5 bases, with 7 bases sitting between them. Here the CDR3 reads CASSFSSYGYTF. The CDR3 DNA reads TGTGCCAGCAGCTTTTCATCTTATGGCTACACCTTC.

This chain joins TRBV9 and TRBJ2-3, with TRBD2 matching 16 bases. There are 19 residues in the CDR3. CDR1 is SGDLS and CDR2 is YYNGEE in the germline V gene. V lost 2 bases and J lost 4; bases outside the gene matches: 10. In DNA, the CDR3 is TGTGCCAGCAGCGTTCATGGGACTAGCGGGGGGGCCCGGGCAGATACGCAGTATTTT. This codes for CASSVHGTSGGARADTQYF.

The rearrangement uses TRBV28 and TRBJ2-3; D remains ambiguous. V gave up 2 bases and J gave up 2 bases, with 11 bases separating them. The CDR3 extends over 15 amino acids. Germline V gives CDR1 MDHEN, CDR2 SYDVKM. The CDR3 spells CASSLRFYLTDTQYF. CDR3 in DNA: TGTGCCAGCAGTTTACGGTTTTACCTCACAGATACGCAGTATTTT.

This chain uses TRBV28 with TRBJ2-7; 7 bases map to TRBD1. Per germline, CDR1 MDHEN and CDR2 SYDVKM. This CDR3 is built from 14 residues. V lost 3 bases and J lost 3; bases outside the gene matches: 5. Here the CDR3 reads CASSFTGTVYEQYF. CDR3 sequence (DNA): TGTGCCAGCAGTTTCACCGGGACAGTCTACGAGCAGTACTTC.

This clone is a singleton in its sample. V gene TRBV28 combines with J gene TRBJ2-3; D remains ambiguous. Germline CDR1 reads MDHEN; CDR2 reads SYDVKM. The V end lost 10 bases, the J end lost 4 bases, and 15 bases lay between the germline ends. This CDR3 spans 13 amino acids. CDR3 DNA sequence: TGTGCCACCCTCAAGGCAGTCTCAGATACGCAGTATTTT. It codes for CATLKAVSDTQYF.

The V and J genes are TRBV3-1 (or the pseudogene TRBV3-2) and TRBJ1-5; D is uncertain. From germline, CDR1 is LGHDT and CDR2 YNNKEL (reference sequence). The CDR3 has 13 amino acids. Trimming stripped 1 base from V and 9 bases from J, with 10 bases between. The CDR3 spells CASSQARDGPQHF. The CDR3 DNA follows: TGTGCCAGCAGCCAAGCACGAGACGGGCCCCAGCATTTT.

This clone occurred a few times. This chain connects TRBV7-8 to TRBJ2-7, with D possibly being TRBD2 (5 bases). Trimming pared 1 base from V and 6 bases from J, leaving 10 bases between. The CDR3 has 13 residues. The germline CDR1 and CDR2 sequences are SGHVS and FQNEAQ. CDR3 loop: CASSLDLAGEQYF. The CDR3 nucleotides read TGTGCCAGCAGCTTAGATCTAGCCGGCGAGCAGTACTTC.

The V call is TRBV28, the J call TRBJ2-2, with D hard to call. The V gene lost 3 bases and the J gene lost 6 bases, with 8 bases spanning the gap. The V gene's germline CDR1 is MDHEN and CDR2 SYDVKM. The CDR3 is made up of 13 amino acids. The CDR3 loop is CASSFGGAGELFF. CDR3 in DNA: TGTGCCAGCAGTTTCGGTGGGGCCGGGGAGCTGTTTTTT.

The rearrangement uses TRBV18 and TRBJ1-4; D not certain. V lost 1 base, J lost 8 bases, and 14 bases lay in between. The CDR3 totals 15 residues. Germline V gene sequence: CDR1 KGHSH, CDR2 LQKENI. The CDR3 region has the DNA TGTGCCAGCTCACCACGGGGTAGGGAAAAGGAAAAACTGTTTTTT. Amino acid sequence: CASSPRGREKEKLFF.

This clone was recorded only once. This chain uses TRBV9 with TRBJ1-1; D unclear. CDR3 size: 13 residues. The V gene's germline CDR1 is SGDLS and CDR2 YYNGEE. Trimming pared 0 bases from V and 10 bases from J, leaving 13 bases between. The chain's CDR3 is CASSVEGRARAFF. The CDR3 DNA reads as TGTGCCAGCAGCGTAGAAGGGAGGGCGAGAGCTTTCTTT.

Worth noting for this clone: A junction end diverges from the germline sequence, so it may reflect a read error. The genes are TRBV10-3 and TRBJ1-6; 7 nucleotides agree with TRBD1. CDR1 ENHRY and CDR2 SYGVKD come from the germline V gene. The CDR3 is 17 residues long. The CDR3 DNA reads TGTGCCATCAGGGGAAGTTCGGGACAGTCCTTTAATTCACCCCTCCACTTT. Amino acid sequence: CAIRGSSGQSFNSPLHF.

J is TRBJ1-1 and V is TRBV18, with TRBD1 identical over 7 bases. Unmatched junction bases numbered 8, after V lost 0 bases and J lost 4 bases. This CDR3 is built from 16 residues. The V gene's germline CDR1 is KGHSH and CDR2 LQKENI. CDR3 coding DNA: TGTGCCAGCTCACCACCGGCAGGGGGATCGGGCACTGAAGCTTTCTTT. It yields the protein CASSPPAGGSGTEAFF.

The chain employs TRBV14 and TRBJ1-3, with TRBD1 matching 7 bases. Germline V gives CDR1 SGHDN, CDR2 FVKESK. The CDR3 sequence is 17 residues long. V lost 1 base and J lost 4; bases outside the gene matches: 10. The CDR3 DNA is TGTGCCAGCAGCCAAGGAACCCGGGACAGACGAGGAAACACCATATATTTT. Translated: CASSQGTRDRRGNTIYF.

The chain links TRBV5-1 to TRBJ1-2, with D perhaps matching TRBD1 (6 bases). V shed 0 bases and J shed 4 bases, with 10 bases lying between them. The CDR3 spans 14 residues. Germline V gene sequence: CDR1 SGHRS, CDR2 YFSETQ. CDR3 in DNA: TGCGCCAGCAGCTTGGAGGGGGGCGGCTATGGCTACACCTTC. It encodes CASSLEGGGYGYTF.

The rearrangement joins TRBV4-2 to TRBJ2-1; possibly TRBD1 for D (5 bases). CDR1 is LGHNA and CDR2 is YNFKEQ in the germline V gene. The CDR3 spans 19 residues. Trimming removed 4 bases from V and 1 base from J, with 23 bases in between. The CDR3 DNA reads as TGTGCCAGCAGCCTAAGGGCAGAAGGGGTTTTGATATCCTACAATGAGCAGTTCTTC. Its translation is CASSLRAEGVLISYNEQFF.

This rearrangement joins TRBV10-3 to TRBJ1-5; D gene uncertain. Trimming took 0 bases from V and 4 from J, leaving 1 base between them. The CDR3 covers 12 residues. The V gene's germline CDR1 is ENHRY and CDR2 SYGVKD. The CDR3 nucleotides read TGTGCCATCAGTGAGTCTAATCAGCCCCAGCATTTT. Amino acid sequence: CAISESNQPQHF.

This chain uses TRBV7-9 with TRBJ1-4; unclear D gene. Trimming stripped 10 bases from V and 1 base from J, with 10 bases between. In germline, CDR1 is SEHNR, CDR2 FQNEAQ (reference sequence). CDR3 size: 13 residues. The CDR3 spells CATEGITNEKLFF. The CDR3 bases are TGTGCCACCGAGGGAATAACTAATGAAAAACTGTTTTTT.

The chain carries TRBV5-1 and TRBJ2-1; 8 nucleotides agree with TRBD2. The V gene end was trimmed by 0 bases and the J gene end by 4 bases; junction bases not matched to a gene: 3. Germline-derived CDR1 and CDR2 are SGHRS and YFSETQ. This CDR3 contains 15 residues. CDR3 sequence reads: CASSLEAGEYNEQFF. The CDR3 nucleotides read TGCGCCAGCAGCTTGGAAGCGGGGGAGTACAATGAGCAGTTCTTC.

This clone was counted once. The rearrangement links TRBV11-2 to TRBJ2-7; 7 bases agree with TRBD2. Germline lookup yields CDR1 SGHAT and CDR2 FQNNGV. CDR3 length: 14 amino acids. V lost 2 bases to trimming and J lost 4 bases; unmatched junction nucleotides: 5. The CDR3 loop reads CASSLRPGGYEQYF. CDR3 coding DNA: TGTGCCAGCAGCTTAAGGCCGGGGGGATACGAGCAGTACTTC.

The gene calls are TRBV4-2 and TRBJ2-6; D unresolved. Germline CDR1 reads LGHNA; CDR2 reads YNFKEQ. The CDR3 totals 22 residues. The germline V and J ends were trimmed by 3 bases and 0 bases, with 27 bases remaining between them. DNA of the CDR3: TGTGCCAGCAGCCACTTATTAAAACTTGTCCGTCTCCTCAACTCTGGGGCCAACGTCCTGACTTTC. This codes for CASSHLLKLVRLLNSGANVLTF.

The rearrangement uses TRBV12-3 or TRBV12-4 and TRBJ2-7, with TRBD2 as a possible D gene (5 bases). The CDR3 sequence is 12 residues long. Trimming took 3 bases from V and 4 from J, leaving 7 bases between them. The CDR3 nucleotides read TGTGCCAGCAGTTTCGGGGAGTACGAGCAGTACTTC. It is translated as CASSFGEYEQYF.